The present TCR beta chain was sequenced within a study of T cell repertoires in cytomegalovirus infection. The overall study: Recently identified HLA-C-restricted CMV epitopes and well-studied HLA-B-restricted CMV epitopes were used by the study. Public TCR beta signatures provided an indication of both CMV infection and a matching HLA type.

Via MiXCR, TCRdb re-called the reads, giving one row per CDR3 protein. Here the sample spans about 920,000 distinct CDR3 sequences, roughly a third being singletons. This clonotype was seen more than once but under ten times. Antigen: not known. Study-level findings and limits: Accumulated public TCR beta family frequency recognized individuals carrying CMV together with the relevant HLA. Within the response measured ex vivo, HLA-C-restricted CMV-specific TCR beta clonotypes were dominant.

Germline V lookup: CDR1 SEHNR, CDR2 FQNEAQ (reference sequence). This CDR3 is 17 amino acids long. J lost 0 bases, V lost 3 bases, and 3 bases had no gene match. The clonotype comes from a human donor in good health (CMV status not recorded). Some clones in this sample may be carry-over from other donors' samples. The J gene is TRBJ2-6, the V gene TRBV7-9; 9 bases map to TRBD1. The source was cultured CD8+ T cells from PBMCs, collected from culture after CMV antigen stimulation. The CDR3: CASSLTGGYSGANVLTF. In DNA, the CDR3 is TGTGCCAGCAGCTTGACAGGGGGGTACTCTGGGGCCAACGTCCTGACTTTC.